This T cell receptor (beta chain) was obtained from a study of T-cell memory formation after mild COVID-19. Study details: The two donors had largely donor-specific TCR clusters. Notes on the study in general: Specificity for SARS-CoV-2 was not confirmed among the second-wave clones peaking on day 37. While clones contracting from day 15 to 85 were balanced between CD4 and CD8, later expanders leaned CD4+. Pre-infection memory carried some responding clones, suggesting that cross-reactive memory joined.

V was cut by 3 bases and J by 7 bases, with 9 bases left in between. Germline CDR1 DFQATT, CDR2 SNEGSKA (reference sequence). CDR3 length: 11 amino acids. TCRdb ran MiXCR on the 5' RACE reads and lists one entry per CDR3 protein. Of under 700,000 distinct CDR3 sequences listed, just over 20% are singletons. This clonotype was counted a few times. The antigen remains unidentified. The chain carries TRBV20-1 and TRBJ1-2; no firm D call. This TCR derives from an adult woman who had mild COVID-19 (a few samples of this study predate the infection). Cell type and time point are not known. The source material was PBMCs or a T cell subset sorted from them (not recorded which). CDR3 in DNA: TGCAGTGCTAGTCGACGAAGTGGCTACACCTTC. Translation gives CSASRRSGYTF.